This T cell receptor (beta chain) was found in a study of OX40 agonist ivuxolimab in advanced cancers. From germline, CDR1 is SNHLY and CDR2 FYNNEI. The CDR3 runs to 14 residues. V was pared by 7 bases and J by 4 bases, with 13 bases between. Points from the study as a whole: Partial responders receiving 0.1-3.0 mg/kg showed among the lowest clonal expansion.

Remarks on this clone: Its specificity is not known.

Assay: immunoSEQ multiplex PCR; the TCRdb copy retains only in-frame clones and omits some. The table records approximately 53,000 clones, around 93% of them present only once. This chain connects TRBV2 to TRBJ1-4, with unresolved D. The input for sequencing was CD4+ or CD8+ T cells sorted from blood, taken in a trial of the OX40 agonist ivuxolimab. This clonotype originated in an adult with an advanced solid tumor such as melanoma, head and neck, liver or kidney cancer. The CDR3 DNA reads as TGTGCCAGCAAACCGGACGGAATTAATGAAAAACTGTTTTTT. Its translation: CASKPDGINEKLFF.